Listed below are T cell receptor beta chains from one sample, sequenced in a study of shared clonotypes between healthy human individuals. The method was immunoSEQ multiplex PCR; TCRdb's version includes in-frame clones alone and lacks a portion of them. The sample has a few hundred thousand clones; about 97% are singletons. Material: naive CD4+ T cells sorted from blood. The receptors were sampled from a woman aged 30 to 39 in good health. CDR3s include the opening cysteine and the closing phenylalanine or tryptophan. A D gene is named only where the DNA matches it firmly. Where a row states a size, it is once, few, many or the class of an expanded clone; other rows omit it.

V gene	D gene	clone size	J gene	CDR3 protein	CDR3 DNA
TRBV4-1	-	-	TRBJ2-7	CASSQELWVEQYF	TGCGCCAGCAGCCAAGAACTTTGGGTGGAGCAGTACTTC
TRBV5-1	TRBD2	-	TRBJ2-1	CASSYGLAGAYNEQFF	TGCGCCAGCAGCTACGGACTAGCGGGAGCCTACAATGAGCAGTTCTTC
TRBV5-1	-	-	TRBJ2-7	CASKVAVETYEQYF	TGCGCCAGCAAGGTAGCGGTTGAAACCTACGAGCAGTACTTC
TRBV11-2	-	-	TRBJ2-7	CASSLVRVYEQYF	TGTGCCAGCAGCTTAGTTCGGGTCTACGAGCAGTACTTC
TRBV5-1	TRBD2	-	TRBJ2-1	CASRTSGINNEQFF	TGCGCCAGCAGGACTAGCGGGATCAACAATGAGCAGTTCTTC
TRBV28	TRBD2	-	TRBJ2-3	CASSPRASGLGGDTQYF	TGTGCCAGCAGTCCCCGTGCTAGCGGGTTAGGTGGGGATACGCAGTATTTT
TRBV5-4	-	-	TRBJ2-2	CASRSELVNGELFF	TGTGCCAGCAGGTCTGAACTAGTTAACGGGGAGCTGTTTTTT
TRBV19	-	-	TRBJ2-2	CASSIATGQGNTGELFF	TGTGCCAGTAGTATAGCCACAGGGCAGGGGAACACCGGGGAGCTGTTTTTT
TRBV7-3	TRBD2	-	TRBJ2-1	CASSSMGASGRVTNEQFF	TGTGCCAGCAGCTCCATGGGGGCTAGCGGGAGGGTTACGAATGAGCAGTTCTTC
TRBV5-1	-	-	TRBJ2-7	CASSREQSSYEQYF	TGCGCCAGCAGTAGGGAACAGAGCTCCTACGAGCAGTACTTC
TRBV28	TRBD1	-	TRBJ1-4	CASSPGGAANEKLFF	TGTGCCAGCAGCCCAGGGGGCGCGGCTAATGAAAAACTGTTTTTT
TRBV28	TRBD2	once	TRBJ2-7	CASSLTGPGGGSYEQYF	TGTGCCAGCAGTTTAACGGGACCCGGGGGGGGATCCTACGAGCAGTACTTC
TRBV11-2	-	-	TRBJ2-7	CASSPRRAREQYF	TGTGCCAGCAGCCCGAGGCGGGCTCGGGAGCAGTACTTC
TRBV29-1	-	-	TRBJ1-4	CSTKPNNEKLFF	TGCAGCACCAAGCCGAACAATGAAAAACTGTTTTTT
TRBV5-1	TRBD1	-	TRBJ2-1	CASSLFLTRGHNEQFF	TGCGCCAGCAGCTTATTCCTGACCAGGGGGCACAATGAGCAGTTCTTC
TRBV7-9	-	-	TRBJ1-2	CASSLPGGWRGYTF	TGTGCCAGCAGCCTACCGGGGGGCTGGAGGGGCTACACCTTC